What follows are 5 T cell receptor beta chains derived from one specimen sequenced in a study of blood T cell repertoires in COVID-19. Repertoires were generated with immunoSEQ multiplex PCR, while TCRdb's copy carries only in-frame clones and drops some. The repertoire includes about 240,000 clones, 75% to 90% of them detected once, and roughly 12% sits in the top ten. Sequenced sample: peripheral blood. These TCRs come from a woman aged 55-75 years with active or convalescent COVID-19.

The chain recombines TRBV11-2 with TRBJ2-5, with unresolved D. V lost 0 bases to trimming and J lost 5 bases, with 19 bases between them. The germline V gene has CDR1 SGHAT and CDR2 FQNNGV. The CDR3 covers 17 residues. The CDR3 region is CASSLDKQSPLRETQYF. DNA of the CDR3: TGTGCCAGCAGCTTAGATAAGCAGTCTCCGCTGAGGGAGACCCAGTACTTC.

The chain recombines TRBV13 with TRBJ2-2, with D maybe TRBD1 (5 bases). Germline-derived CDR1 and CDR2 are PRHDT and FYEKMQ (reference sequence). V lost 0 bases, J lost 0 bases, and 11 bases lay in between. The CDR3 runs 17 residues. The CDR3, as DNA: TGTGCCAGCAGCTTAGGCCGTGACAGACCGAACACCGGGGAGCTGTTTTTT. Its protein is CASSLGRDRPNTGELFF.

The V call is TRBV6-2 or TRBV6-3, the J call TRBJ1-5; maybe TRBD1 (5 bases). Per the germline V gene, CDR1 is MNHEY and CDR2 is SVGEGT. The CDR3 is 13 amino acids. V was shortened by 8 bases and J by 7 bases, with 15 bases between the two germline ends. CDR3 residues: CASGLQGLQPQHF. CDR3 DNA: TGTGCCAGCGGCCTGCAGGGATTACAGCCCCAGCATTTT.

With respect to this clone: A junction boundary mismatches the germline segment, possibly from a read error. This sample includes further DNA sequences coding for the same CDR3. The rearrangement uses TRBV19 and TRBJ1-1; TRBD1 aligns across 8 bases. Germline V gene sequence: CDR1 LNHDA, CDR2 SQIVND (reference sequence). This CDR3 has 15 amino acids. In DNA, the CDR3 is TGCGCCAGTAGTACGTTCGACAGGGGCGACACTGAAGCTTTCTTT. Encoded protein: CASSTFDRGDTEAFF. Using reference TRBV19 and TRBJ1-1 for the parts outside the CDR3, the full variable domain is DGGITQSPKYLFRKEGQNVTLSCEQNLNHDAMYWYRQDPGQGLRLIYYSQIVNDFQKGDIAEGYSVSREKKESFPLTVTSAQKNPTAFYLCASSTFDRGDTEAFFGQGTRLTVV.

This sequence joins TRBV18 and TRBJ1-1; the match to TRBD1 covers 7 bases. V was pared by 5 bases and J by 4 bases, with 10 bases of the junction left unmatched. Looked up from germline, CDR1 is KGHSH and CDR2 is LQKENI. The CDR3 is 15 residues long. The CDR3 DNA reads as TGTGCCAGCTCATCGAGGCAGGGGGTGGGCACTGAAGCTTTCTTT. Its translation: CASSSRQGVGTEAFF.